Below are 23 T cell receptor beta chains sequenced from a single sample in a study of shared clonotypes between healthy human individuals. Assay: immunoSEQ multiplex PCR; the TCRdb copy retains only in-frame clones and omits some. The sample consists of 2 million to 2.5 million clones, 85% to 95% of them appearing once. The sequenced sample was naive CD4+ T cells sorted from blood. Subset described: CD45RA+ positively selected. These receptor sequences come from a man aged 18 to 35 in good health.

About this clone: This sequence may be a read error, since a much larger clone differs from it by one base. The chain links TRBV25-1 to TRBJ2-5; possible D gene TRBD1, 6 bases. The CDR3 contains 14 residues. Germline assignment: CDR1 MGHDK and CDR2 SYGVNS. Trimming left V 4 bases short and J 11 bases short, with 20 bases between. In nucleotides, the CDR3 is TGTGCCAGCAGTGCTACAGGGTACTTGAGTGAGCAGTACTTC. Translation gives CASSATGYLSEQYF.

The CDR3 loop reads CASSLETSGRIKGADTQYF. The CDR3 DNA follows: TGCGCCAGCAGCTTGGAGACTAGCGGGAGAATTAAGGGCGCAGATACGCAGTATTTT. V usage is TRBV5-1 and J usage is TRBJ2-3, with 12 bases that match TRBD2. This CDR3 spans 19 amino acids. J was trimmed by 4 bases and V by 0 bases; bases with no gene match: 12. Germline V CDR1 and CDR2: SGHRS, YFSETQ.

The CDR3 reads CASCITLTGELFF. The CDR3 DNA is TGTGCCAGCTGCATTACACTCACCGGGGAGCTGTTTTTT. The chain combines TRBV6-1 with TRBJ2-2, with unresolved D. CDR3 size: 13 residues. Germline V gene lookup returns CDR1 MNHNS and CDR2 SASEGT. Trimming removed 8 bases at V and 4 bases at J, with 11 bases between.

The rearrangement joins TRBV29-1 to TRBJ2-3; D is possibly TRBD1 (6 bases). Germline CDR1 is SQVTM and CDR2 is ANQGSEA. The CDR3 covers 12 residues. The CDR3 nucleotides are TGCGTGGGGGCCTCTAGCACAGATACGCAGTATTTT. Encoded protein: CVGASSTDTQYF.

The CDR3 DNA reads TGTGCGGCCAGCTCTGGAAACACCATATATTTT. It translates to CAASSGNTIYF. This chain connects TRBV6-1 to TRBJ1-3; no reliable D call. Per the germline V gene, CDR1 is MNHNS and CDR2 is SASEGT. This CDR3 has 11 residues.

The rearrangement uses TRBV5-1 and TRBJ1-2; D remains unclear. V lost 5 bases and J 4 bases, leaving 6 bases between the germline ends. This CDR3 is 11 amino acids long. CDR1 is SGHRS and CDR2 is YFSETQ in the germline V gene. DNA of the CDR3: TGCGCCAGCAGGAACAGCTATGGCTACACCTTC. Translation: CASRNSYGYTF. Based on the CDR3 plus reference TRBV5-1 and TRBJ1-2, the full variable domain is KAGVTQTPRYLIKTRGQQVTLSCSPISGHRSVSWYQQTPGQGLQFLFEYFSETQRNKGNFPGRFSGRQFSNSRSEMNVSTLELGDSALYLCASRNSYGYTFGSGTRLTVV.

The J gene is TRBJ1-3, the V gene TRBV5-4, with 8 bases fitting TRBD1. CDR1 is SGHNT and CDR2 is YYREEE in the germline V gene (reference sequence). Losses at the gene ends were 4 bases for V and 6 bases for J; bases not matched to a gene: 6. The CDR3 runs to 14 residues. The CDR3 bases are TGTGCCAGCAGCATGACAGGGGAGGCAAACACCATATATTTT. This encodes CASSMTGEANTIYF.

CDR3 region: CASGLEGTQYF. CDR3 DNA: TGTGCTAGTGGTTTGGAGGGTACGCAGTATTTT. The J gene is TRBJ2-3, the V gene TRBV12-5, with D uncertain. Looked up from germline, CDR1 is LGHNT and CDR2 is FRNRAP. The CDR3 is made up of 11 amino acids. Trimming removed 1 base from V and 8 bases from J, with 4 bases in between.

V is TRBV11-2 and J is TRBJ1-4; D not resolved. Germline V gene sequence: CDR1 SGHAT, CDR2 FQNNGV. The CDR3 runs to 13 residues. V was pared by 8 bases and J by 4 bases, with 11 bases between. The CDR3 protein is CASQRSGNEKLFF. The CDR3 DNA reads TGTGCCAGCCAGAGAAGCGGTAATGAAAAACTGTTTTTT.

The chain couples TRBV18 to TRBJ2-1, with 7 bases lining up with TRBD2. There are 14 residues in the CDR3. Looked up from germline, CDR1 is KGHSH and CDR2 is LQKENI. V trimming: 2 bases; J trimming: 5 bases; junction bases outside the gene matches: 3. The CDR3 nucleotides are TGTGCCAGCTCACCAAGCGGGGTCAACAATGAGCAGTTCTTC. Protein sequence: CASSPSGVNNEQFF. Together with reference TRBV18 and TRBJ2-1, the CDR3 gives the full variable domain: NAGVMQNPRHLVRRRGQEARLRCSPMKGHSHVYWYRQLPEEGLKFMVYLQKENIIDESGMPKERFSAEFPKEGPSILRIQQVVRGDSAAYFCASSPSGVNNEQFFGPGTRLTVL.

This clone was recorded once. The chain carries TRBV4-2 and TRBJ2-5; D is perhaps TRBD2 (6 bases). Trimming pared 3 bases from V and 3 bases from J, leaving 14 bases between. The length of the CDR3 is 15 residues. Germline CDR1 reads LGHNA; CDR2 reads YNFKEQ. This CDR3 is CASSHGLYQEETQYF. The CDR3 coding sequence is TGTGCCAGCAGCCATGGACTATACCAAGAAGAGACCCAGTACTTC.

For this clone: The same CDR3 is also encoded by other DNA sequences in this sample. The V call is TRBV14, the J call TRBJ1-2; no clear D gene. The CDR3 runs to 12 residues. V dropped 1 base and J dropped 7 bases, with 7 bases sitting between them. Germline V gene sequence: CDR1 SGHDN, CDR2 FVKESK. The CDR3 reads CASSQGVGGYTF. CDR3 coding DNA: TGTGCCAGCAGCCAAGGAGTGGGTGGCTACACCTTC.

This chain connects TRBV5-1 to TRBJ2-7; D might be TRBD1 or TRBD2, each matching 6 bases. Trimming removed 4 bases at V and 0 bases at J, with 20 bases between. CDR3 length: 17 residues. The germline V gene encodes CDR1 SGHRS and CDR2 YFSETQ. The CDR3 coding sequence is TGCGCCAGCAGCCCCGGAGGGGGTAGCGCCCCCTCCTACGAGCAGTACTTC. This encodes CASSPGGGSAPSYEQYF.

This chain connects TRBV2 to TRBJ1-2, with a weak D call TRBD1 (5 bases). The CDR3 totals 16 residues. Deletions cut 7 bases from V and 0 bases from J, with 18 bases between. Germline V gives CDR1 SNHLY, CDR2 FYNNEI. The CDR3 region has the DNA TGTGCCAGCACCGGGGACCCCGGCCTAACTAACTATGGCTACACCTTC. Amino acids: CASTGDPGLTNYGYTF.

This sequence joins TRBV5-4 and TRBJ2-3; D tentatively fits TRBD1 or TRBD2 (6 bases each). V gave up 1 base and J gave up 4 bases, with 13 bases separating them. The germline V gene encodes CDR1 SGHNT and CDR2 YYREEE (reference sequence). The CDR3 has 15 residues. The CDR3 loop reads CASSLWTAGADTQYF. CDR3 bases: TGTGCCAGCAGCTTGTGGACAGCGGGTGCAGATACGCAGTATTTT.

This chain joins TRBV4-3 and TRBJ2-7; possibly TRBD1 for D (5 bases). Germline CDR1 reads LGHNA; CDR2 reads YSLEER. The CDR3 is 13 residues long. Trimming took off 1 base at V and 3 bases at J, with 7 bases between the two ends. CDR3 coding DNA: TGCGCCAGCAGCCAAGGACAGTTCTACGAGCAGTACTTC. Its translation: CASSQGQFYEQYF.

This chain uses TRBV5-1 with TRBJ2-1, with D possibly being TRBD1 or TRBD2 (5 bases each). CDR3 size: 12 residues. The germline gives CDR1 SGHRS, CDR2 YFSETQ. Trimming shortened V by 5 bases and J by 5 bases, and 8 bases separated the two germline ends. This CDR3 is CASRWDDNEQFF. The CDR3 DNA sequence: TGCGCCAGCAGATGGGACGACAATGAGCAGTTCTTC.

This chain uses TRBV5-6 with TRBJ1-3; D is undetermined. Germline CDR1 is SGHDT and CDR2 is YYEEEE. The CDR3 is made up of 12 amino acids. The V and J ends lost 1 base and 11 bases respectively, with 10 bases between them. The CDR3 bases are TGTGCCAGCAGCTTGCGGGGTTTAGCCATATATTTT. This gives the protein CASSLRGLAIYF.

Remarks on this clone: This sample includes further DNA sequences coding for the same CDR3. The chain joins TRBV6-5 to TRBJ2-5; TRBD2 might be the D (5 bases). The CDR3 runs to 12 residues. The V and J ends lost 8 bases and 4 bases respectively, with 11 bases between them. CDR1 and CDR2 (germline): MNHEY, SVGAGI. The CDR3 DNA follows: TGTGCCAGCTCCCGACGGGGAGAGACCCAGTACTTC. It is translated as CASSRRGETQYF.

The rearrangement uses TRBV11-2 and TRBJ1-6; D is unresolved. V was shortened by 0 bases and J by 11 bases, with 11 bases between the two germline ends. The germline CDR1 and CDR2 sequences are SGHAT and FQNNGV. The CDR3 totals 14 residues. CDR3 region: CASSLDGERTPLHF. CDR3 in DNA: TGTGCCAGCAGCTTAGACGGGGAACGGACACCCCTCCACTTT.

The V and J genes are TRBV11-3 and TRBJ2-7; TRBD1 aligns across 8 bases. Unmatched junction bases numbered 6, after V lost 5 bases and J lost 0 bases. The length of the CDR3 is 15 residues. The germline V gene encodes CDR1 SGHNT and CDR2 YENEEA. The CDR3 loop reads CASSPGQGASYEQYF. CDR3 sequence (DNA): TGTGCCAGCAGCCCAGGACAGGGTGCCTCCTACGAGCAGTACTTC.

This clone was seen once. This chain links TRBV4-3 with TRBJ2-1; 9 bases align to TRBD1. Germline V gene sequence: CDR1 LGHNA, CDR2 YSLEER. The CDR3 consists of 15 residues. Trimming removed 7 bases from V and 8 bases from J; junction bases left unmatched: 12. The CDR3 sequence is CASTPTGTGRHEQFF. The CDR3, as DNA: TGCGCCAGCACCCCGACCGGGACAGGGAGGCATGAGCAGTTCTTC.

The rearrangement links TRBV6-5 to TRBJ1-4; 7 bases are a match to TRBD1. Germline V gene lookup returns CDR1 MNHEY and CDR2 SVGAGI. With 6 bases clipped from V and 8 bases from J, the junction kept 12 bases outside the gene matches. The CDR3 spans 15 residues. The CDR3 is CASSFSGGPLEKLFF. The CDR3 DNA reads as TGTGCCAGCAGCTTTTCAGGGGGACCTTTAGAAAAACTGTTTTTT.